These T cell receptor beta chains were read from a single sample in a study of blood T cell repertoires in COVID-19. Assay used: immunoSEQ multiplex PCR; TCRdb lists only in-frame clones, some missing. The sample yields about 240,000 clones, about 82% seen once. Source material: peripheral blood. Receptors were obtained from a man older than 75 with acute or convalescent COVID-19. CDR3s include the opening cysteine and the closing phenylalanine or tryptophan. Clone sizes are given selectively: once, few, many, or a class where the clone is expanded.

j_call,v_call,clone_size,cdr3_aa
TRBJ2-1,TRBV20-1,-,CSGAYNEQFF
TRBJ1-1,TRBV5-6,once,CASSSRGFTEAFF
TRBJ1-4,TRBV7-2,-,CASSGNRITREKLFF
TRBJ1-1,TRBV6-4,-,CASSDSAGYTEAFF
TRBJ2-5,TRBV7-6,-,CASSLGRLAGGRETQYF
TRBJ2-1,TRBV7-2,-,CASSLVEDSYNEQFF
TRBJ2-7,TRBV18,-,CASSPGLAGWYEQYF
TRBJ1-5,TRBV6-1,-,CASSESPQPQHF
TRBJ2-3,TRBV6-5,-,CASRTQQDTQYF
TRBJ2-2,TRBV5-1,-,CASSGWGASTGELFF
TRBJ2-2,TRBV7-9,-,CASSQGGQGRPGELFF
TRBJ2-7,TRBV15,-,CATSRRQQGTYEQYF
TRBJ2-1,TRBV5-1,few,CASSSTANSYNEQFF